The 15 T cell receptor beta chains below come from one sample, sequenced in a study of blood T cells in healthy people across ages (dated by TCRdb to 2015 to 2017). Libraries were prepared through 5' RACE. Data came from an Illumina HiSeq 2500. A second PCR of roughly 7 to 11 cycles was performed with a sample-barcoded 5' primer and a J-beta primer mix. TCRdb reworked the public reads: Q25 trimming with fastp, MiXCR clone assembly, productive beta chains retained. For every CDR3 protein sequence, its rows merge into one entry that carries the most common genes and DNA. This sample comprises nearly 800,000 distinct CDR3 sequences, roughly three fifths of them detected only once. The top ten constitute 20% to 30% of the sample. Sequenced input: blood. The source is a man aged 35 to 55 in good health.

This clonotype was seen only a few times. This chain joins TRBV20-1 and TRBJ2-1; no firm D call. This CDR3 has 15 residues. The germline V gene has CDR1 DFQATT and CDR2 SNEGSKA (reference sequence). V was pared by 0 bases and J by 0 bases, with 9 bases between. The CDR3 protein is CSARDLKSSYNEQFF. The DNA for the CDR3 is TGCAGTGCTAGAGATCTCAAAAGCTCCTACAATGAGCAGTTCTTC.

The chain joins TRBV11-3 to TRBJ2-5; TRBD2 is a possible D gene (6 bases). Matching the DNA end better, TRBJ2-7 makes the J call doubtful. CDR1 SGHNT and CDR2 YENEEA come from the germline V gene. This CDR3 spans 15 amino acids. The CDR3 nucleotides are TGTGCCAGCAGCTTATGGGAGGAACTCACCTACGAGCAGTACTTC. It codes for CASSLWEELTYEQYF.

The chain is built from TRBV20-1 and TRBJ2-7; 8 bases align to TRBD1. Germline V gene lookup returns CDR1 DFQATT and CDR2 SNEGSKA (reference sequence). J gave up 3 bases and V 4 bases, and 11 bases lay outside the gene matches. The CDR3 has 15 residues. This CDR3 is CSANQGARPLYEQYF. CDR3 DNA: TGCAGTGCTAATCAGGGGGCGCGACCCCTCTACGAGCAGTACTTC.

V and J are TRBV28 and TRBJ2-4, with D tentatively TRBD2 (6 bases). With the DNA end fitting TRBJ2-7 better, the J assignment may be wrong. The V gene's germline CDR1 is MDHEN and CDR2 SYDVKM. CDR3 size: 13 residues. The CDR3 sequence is CASSSSGVPEQYF. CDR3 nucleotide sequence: TGTGCCAGCAGTTCCTCGGGAGTACCCGAGCAGTACTTC.

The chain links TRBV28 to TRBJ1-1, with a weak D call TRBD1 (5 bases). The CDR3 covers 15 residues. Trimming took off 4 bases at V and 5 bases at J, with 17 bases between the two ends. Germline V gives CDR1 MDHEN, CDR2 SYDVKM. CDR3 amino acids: CASSSGSDGDTEAFF. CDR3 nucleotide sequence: TGTGCCAGCAGTTCAGGGTCGGACGGGGATACTGAAGCTTTCTTT.

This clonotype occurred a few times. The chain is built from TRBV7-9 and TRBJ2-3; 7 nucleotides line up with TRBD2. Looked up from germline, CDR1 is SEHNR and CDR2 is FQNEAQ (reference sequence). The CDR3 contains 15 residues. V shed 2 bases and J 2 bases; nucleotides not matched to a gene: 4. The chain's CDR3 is CASSLLAENTDTQYF. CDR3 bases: TGTGCCAGCAGCTTACTAGCGGAGAACACAGATACGCAGTATTTT.

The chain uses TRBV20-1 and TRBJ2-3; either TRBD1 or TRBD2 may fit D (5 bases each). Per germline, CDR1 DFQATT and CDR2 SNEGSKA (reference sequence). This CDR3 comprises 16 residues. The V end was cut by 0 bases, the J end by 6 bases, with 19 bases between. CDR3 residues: CSARDLPGRSMDTQYF. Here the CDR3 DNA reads TGCAGTGCTAGAGATTTGCCAGGGAGAAGTATGGATACGCAGTATTTT.

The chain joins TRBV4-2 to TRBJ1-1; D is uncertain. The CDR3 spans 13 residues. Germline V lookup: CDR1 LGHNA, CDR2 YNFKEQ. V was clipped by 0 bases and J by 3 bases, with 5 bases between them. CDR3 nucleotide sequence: TGTGCCAGCAGCCAAGATCGATACACTGAAGCTTTCTTT. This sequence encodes CASSQDRYTEAFF.

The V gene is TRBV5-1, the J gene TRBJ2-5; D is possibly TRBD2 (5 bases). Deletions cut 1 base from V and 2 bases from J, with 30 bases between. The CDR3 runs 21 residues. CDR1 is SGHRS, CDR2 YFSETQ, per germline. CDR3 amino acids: CASSLLSVFQWGEERQETQYF. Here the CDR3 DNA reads TGCGCCAGCAGCTTGTTGTCGGTGTTCCAGTGGGGAGAGGAGCGACAAGAGACCCAGTACTTC. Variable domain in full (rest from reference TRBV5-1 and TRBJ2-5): KAGVTQTPRYLIKTRGQQVTLSCSPISGHRSVSWYQQTPGQGLQFLFEYFSETQRNKGNFPGRFSGRQFSNSRSEMNVSTLELGDSALYLCASSLLSVFQWGEERQETQYFGPGTRLLVL.

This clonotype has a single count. This CDR3 is CASTVQRGSYNEQFF. The CDR3 DNA sequence: TGCGCCAGCACGGTCCAAAGAGGCTCCTACAATGAGCAGTTCTTC. This sequence joins TRBV5-1 and TRBJ2-1; D uncertain. V lost 6 bases and J 0 bases, leaving 13 bases between the germline ends. Germline lookup yields CDR1 SGHRS and CDR2 YFSETQ. This CDR3 is built from 15 residues.

The CDR3 coding sequence is TGTGCCAGCAGCTTAGAGATTAGCGGGGACGGCAACTACAATGAGCAGTTCTTC. Translated: CASSLEISGDGNYNEQFF. The chain joins TRBV7-7 to TRBJ2-1; 8 nucleotides agree with TRBD2. This CDR3 is 18 amino acids long. CDR1 is SSHAT, CDR2 FNYEAQ, per germline (reference sequence). V lost 1 base to trimming and J lost 3 bases; unmatched junction nucleotides: 11.

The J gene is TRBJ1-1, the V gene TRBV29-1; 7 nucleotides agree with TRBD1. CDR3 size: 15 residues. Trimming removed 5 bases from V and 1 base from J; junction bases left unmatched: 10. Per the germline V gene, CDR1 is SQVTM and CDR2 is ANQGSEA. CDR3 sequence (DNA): TGCAGCGTTATGACCTCTGGGACAGCGAACACTGAAGCTTTCTTT. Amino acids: CSVMTSGTANTEAFF.

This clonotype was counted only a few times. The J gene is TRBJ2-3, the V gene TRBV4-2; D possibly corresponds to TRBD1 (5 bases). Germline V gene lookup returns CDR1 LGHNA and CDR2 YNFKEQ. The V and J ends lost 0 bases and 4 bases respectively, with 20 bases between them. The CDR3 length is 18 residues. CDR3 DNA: TGTGCCAGCAGCCAAGATAGAACTTGGGGCGAAACCGCAGATACGCAGTATTTT. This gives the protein CASSQDRTWGETADTQYF.

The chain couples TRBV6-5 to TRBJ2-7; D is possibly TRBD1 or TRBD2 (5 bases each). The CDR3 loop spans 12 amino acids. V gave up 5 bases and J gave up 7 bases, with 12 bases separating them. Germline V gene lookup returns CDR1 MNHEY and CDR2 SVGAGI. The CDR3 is CASSQGSGEQYF. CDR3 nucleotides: TGTGCCAGCAGTCAGGGATCGGGAGAGCAGTACTTC.

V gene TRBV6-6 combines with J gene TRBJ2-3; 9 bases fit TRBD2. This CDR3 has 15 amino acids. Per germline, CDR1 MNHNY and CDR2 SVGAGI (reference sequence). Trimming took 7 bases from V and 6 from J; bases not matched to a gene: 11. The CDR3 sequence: CASTPQRGVRDTQYF. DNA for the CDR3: TGTGCCAGCACCCCACAGCGGGGGGTACGGGATACGCAGTATTTT.